Listed here are 31 T cell receptor beta chains from one sample, sequenced in a study of cytomegalovirus exposure and HLA in healthy donors. This PCR relied on a set of 60 Vbeta primers and 13 Jbeta primers. TCRdb's copy holds only in-frame clones and misses some; the assay was immunoSEQ multiplex PCR. The sample has 120,000 or so clones, 65% to 85% seen once; the top ten hold around 0.24%. Sequenced material: PBMCs. The receptor set was obtained from a man aged 45-65 years in good health and CMV-seronegative.

The CDR3, as DNA: TGTGCCAGCAGTAAAACTAGCGGGGGGGCCTGGGAGCAGTACTTC. Translation: CASSKTSGGAWEQYF. The chain links TRBV28 to TRBJ2-7, with TRBD2 matching over 13 bases. The ends lost 5 bases at V and 7 bases at J; junction bases unmatched: 8. From germline, CDR1 is MDHEN and CDR2 SYDVKM. This CDR3 has 15 amino acids. Based on the CDR3 plus reference TRBV28 and TRBJ2-7, the full variable domain is DVKVTQSSRYLVKRTGEKVFLECVQDMDHENMFWYRQDPGLGLRLIYFSYDVKMKEKGDIPEGYSVSREKKERFSLILESASTNQTSMYLCASSKTSGGAWEQYFGPGTRLTVT.

The chain has TRBV7-9 and TRBJ2-1, with 8 bases fitting TRBD2. After removal of 0 bases from V and 6 bases from J, the junction contained 4 bases not matched to a gene. CDR3 length: 15 residues. The germline V gene encodes CDR1 SEHNR and CDR2 FQNEAQ (reference sequence). CDR3 in amino acids: CASSLASGRSNEQFF. DNA of the CDR3: TGTGCCAGCAGCTTAGCCAGCGGGAGAAGCAATGAGCAGTTCTTC.

This chain uses TRBV4-2 with TRBJ1-5; the D is unclear. CDR1 and CDR2 (germline): LGHNA, YNFKEQ. Trimming shortened V by 0 bases and J by 4 bases, and 19 bases separated the two germline ends. The CDR3 is 18 amino acids. CDR3 residues: CASSQDLPGWESNQPQHF. In DNA form, the CDR3 reads TGTGCCAGCAGCCAAGATTTGCCAGGTTGGGAGAGTAATCAGCCCCAGCATTTT.

The rearrangement joins TRBV15 to TRBJ2-7; unclear D gene. The CDR3 is made up of 11 amino acids. Germline loops: CDR1 LNHNV, CDR2 YYDKDF (reference sequence). V lost 4 bases to trimming and J lost 7 bases, with 8 bases between them. In DNA, the CDR3 is TGTGCCACCAGCACCAACACGGAGCAGTACTTC. It encodes CATSTNTEQYF.

This chain links TRBV25-1 with TRBJ1-3; 7 bases match TRBD1. CDR1 is MGHDK, CDR2 SYGVNS, per germline. Trimming removed 4 bases from V and 0 bases from J; junction bases left unmatched: 9. This CDR3 contains 17 residues. The CDR3 spells CASSGYGTVSSGNTIYF. The CDR3 nucleotides read TGTGCCAGCAGTGGATACGGGACAGTCAGCTCTGGAAACACCATATATTTT. The variable domain in full, with the rest retrieved from reference TRBV25-1 and TRBJ1-3, is EADIYQTPRYLVIGTGKKITLECSQTMGHDKMYWYQQDPGMELHLIHYSYGVNSTEKGDLSSESTVSRIRTEHFPLTLESARPSHTSQYLCASSGYGTVSSGNTIYFGEGSWLTVV.

The rearrangement links TRBV5-6 to TRBJ2-4; weak D call: TRBD2 (5 bases). Trimming took off 3 bases at V and 9 bases at J, with 16 bases between the two ends. CDR1 and CDR2 from the germline V gene are SGHDT and YYEEEE. The CDR3 totals 14 residues. DNA for the CDR3: TGTGCCAGCAGCTCGGGGAACCACCCGGGCATTCAGTACTTC. It specifies CASSSGNHPGIQYF.

V and J are TRBV29-1 and TRBJ1-1; D unresolved. Deletions cut 4 bases from V and 2 bases from J, with 5 bases between. The CDR3 covers 11 residues. Germline CDR1 and CDR2: SQVTM and ANQGSEA. This chain's CDR3 is CSVGTNTEAFF. The CDR3 DNA reads TGCAGCGTTGGAACTAACACTGAAGCTTTCTTT.

The chain joins TRBV7-4 to TRBJ2-1; unclear D gene. Trimming shortened V by 4 bases and J by 9 bases, and 4 bases separated the two germline ends. This CDR3 comprises 10 residues. Germline V gene lookup returns CDR1 SGHVT and CDR2 SQSDAQ. CDR3 sequence reads: CASSSREQFF. In DNA, the CDR3 is TGTGCCAGCAGCTCCCGTGAGCAGTTCTTC.

The CDR3 sequence is CASRGTGGAGELFF. The CDR3 nucleotides read TGTGCTAGTAGGGGGACGGGGGGGGCCGGGGAGCTGTTTTTT. The rearrangement joins TRBV12-5 to TRBJ2-2, with 8 bases aligning to TRBD2. In germline, CDR1 is LGHNT, CDR2 FRNRAP. CDR3 length: 14 residues. V trimming: 8 bases; J trimming: 6 bases; junction bases outside the gene matches: 8.

In this sample, this clone turned up a few times. The DNA for the CDR3 is TGTGCCAGCACTGGGGGGGCGGGTTCGTACAATGAGCAGTTCTTC. It encodes CASTGGAGSYNEQFF. The chain joins TRBV5-4 to TRBJ2-1; D is perhaps TRBD2 (7 bases). The length of the CDR3 is 15 residues. Germline V gives CDR1 SGHNT, CDR2 YYREEE (reference sequence). Trimming removed 6 bases at V and 4 bases at J, with 17 bases between.

The chain combines TRBV7-2 with TRBJ2-3; perhaps TRBD2 as D (5 bases). The germline V and J ends were trimmed by 4 bases and 8 bases, with 10 bases remaining between them. The CDR3 loop spans 12 amino acids. Germline CDR1 reads SGHTA; CDR2 reads FQGNSA. The CDR3 reads CASSSVRGTQYF. The DNA of the CDR3 is TGTGCCAGCAGCTCCGTCCGGGGTACGCAGTATTTT.

V gene TRBV5-1 combines with J gene TRBJ1-4; D is ambiguous. With 0 bases removed from V and 11 bases from J, the gap between germline ends came to 14 bases. The CDR3 runs to 14 residues. Germline CDR1 reads SGHRS; CDR2 reads YFSETQ. The chain's CDR3 is CASSLETLRQKLFF. DNA of the CDR3: TGCGCCAGCAGCTTGGAGACCCTGAGGCAGAAACTGTTTTTT.

The CDR3 loop is CASSATGNYEQYF. CDR3 in DNA: TGTGCCAGCAGTGCGACAGGGAACTACGAGCAGTACTTC. The chain links TRBV11-2 to TRBJ2-7, with 7 bases lining up with TRBD1. Germline CDR1 reads SGHAT; CDR2 reads FQNNGV. Trimming cost V 6 bases and J 3 bases; bases outside gene matches: 5. The CDR3 loop spans 13 amino acids.

This clone occurred once. V usage is TRBV7-8 and J usage is TRBJ2-1, with D tentatively TRBD2 (5 bases). Per germline, CDR1 SGHVS and CDR2 FQNEAQ. V gave up 5 bases and J gave up 6 bases, with 17 bases separating them. This CDR3 spans 15 amino acids. The CDR3 bases are TGTGCCAGCAGCCTGGAGCCCCTACTAGGCAATGAGCAGTTCTTC. Translating gives CASSLEPLLGNEQFF. The entire variable domain, with the rest obtained from reference TRBV7-8 and TRBJ2-1, is as follows: GAGVSQSPRYKVAKRGQDVALRCDPISGHVSLFWYQQALGQGPEFLTYFQNEAQLDKSGLPSDRFFAERPEGSVSTLKIQRTQQEDSAVYLCASSLEPLLGNEQFFGPGTRLTVL.

This sequence joins TRBV7-6 and TRBJ1-1, with D possibly TRBD1 on 5 matching bases. The CDR3 length is 14 residues. The V end lost 1 base, the J end lost 3 bases, and 9 bases lay between the germline ends. CDR1 and CDR2 from the germline V gene are SGHVS and FNYEAQ. In DNA form, the CDR3 reads TGTGCCAGCAGCTTAGGGCAGGGATACACTGAAGCTTTCTTT. It codes for CASSLGQGYTEAFF.

The chain couples TRBV18 to TRBJ2-3, with TRBD2 matching over 9 bases. The V segment lost 6 bases and the J segment 4 bases; nucleotides outside the gene matches: 8. CDR3 length: 15 amino acids. Germline V CDR1 and CDR2: KGHSH, LQKENI. This CDR3 reads CASSGSGSRSDTQYF. The DNA for the CDR3 is TGTGCCAGCTCCGGTAGCGGGAGTAGGTCAGATACGCAGTATTTT.

The CDR3 sequence: CASSYSRGGTNTEAFF. In nucleotides, the CDR3 is TGTGCCAGCAGTTACTCGAGAGGGGGCACAAACACTGAAGCTTTCTTT. J is TRBJ1-1 and V is TRBV6-6; TRBD1 agrees at 7 bases. J was trimmed by 2 bases and V by 0 bases; bases with no gene match: 6. The CDR3 is made up of 16 amino acids. CDR1 and CDR2 (germline): MNHNY, SVGAGI (reference sequence).

V usage is TRBV11-2 and J usage is TRBJ2-7; 9 bases line up with TRBD2. Germline V CDR1 and CDR2: SGHAT, FQNNGV. V trimming: 5 bases; J trimming: 6 bases; junction bases outside the gene matches: 8. CDR3 size: 14 residues. CDR3 amino acids: CASSPISGRGEQYF. CDR3 DNA sequence: TGTGCCAGCAGCCCGATTAGCGGGAGAGGCGAGCAGTACTTC. Together with reference TRBV11-2 and TRBJ2-7, the CDR3 gives the full variable domain: EAGVAQSPRYKIIEKRQSVAFWCNPISGHATLYWYQQILGQGPKLLIQFQNNGVVDDSQLPKDRFSAERLKGVDSTLKIQPAKLEDSAVYLCASSPISGRGEQYFGPGTRLTVT.

This chain links TRBV19 with TRBJ1-4, with TRBD1 as a possible D gene (6 bases). Looked up from germline, CDR1 is LNHDA and CDR2 is SQIVND (reference sequence). Trimming left V 8 bases short and J 0 bases short, with 10 bases between. The CDR3 is made up of 14 amino acids. This CDR3 is CASGWTATNEKLFF. As DNA, the CDR3 is TGTGCCAGTGGTTGGACAGCAACTAATGAAAAACTGTTTTTT.

This chain joins TRBV9 and TRBJ2-3; no firm D call. The CDR3 runs to 14 residues. The V end was cut by 4 bases, the J end by 2 bases, with 11 bases between. Germline V lookup: CDR1 SGDLS, CDR2 YYNGEE. CDR3 amino acids: CASSTSWATDTQYF. CDR3 DNA sequence: TGTGCCAGCAGCACTTCCTGGGCCACAGATACGCAGTATTTT.

The rearrangement joins TRBV7-9 to TRBJ2-7; 10 positions match TRBD1. Looked up from germline, CDR1 is SEHNR and CDR2 is FQNEAQ (reference sequence). V trimming: 1 base; J trimming: 6 bases; junction bases outside the gene matches: 9. The CDR3 contains 16 residues. The CDR3 sequence is CASSLGLGQGNGEQYF. CDR3 DNA: TGTGCCAGCAGCTTAGGGTTGGGACAGGGGAATGGCGAGCAGTACTTC.

This chain links TRBV5-1 with TRBJ1-6; the D is unclear. Germline-derived CDR1 and CDR2 are SGHRS and YFSETQ. The CDR3 consists of 14 residues. With 0 bases removed from V and 7 bases from J, the gap between germline ends came to 8 bases. The DNA of the CDR3 is TGCGCCAGCAGCTTGGTGGGCGAGAATTCACCCCTCCACTTT. This codes for CASSLVGENSPLHF.

This chain links TRBV25-1 with TRBJ1-2; 11 bases fit TRBD1. The CDR3 is 16 amino acids. The germline V gene has CDR1 MGHDK and CDR2 SYGVNS. Trimming cost V 5 bases and J 4 bases; bases outside gene matches: 9. The CDR3 DNA sequence: TGTGCCAGCAGTCCGTCCGGGACAGGGGGATTCTATGGCTACACCTTC. Its protein is CASSPSGTGGFYGYTF.

This sequence joins TRBV7-9 and TRBJ1-2, with D hard to call. The CDR3 is made up of 13 amino acids. Trimming cost V 2 bases and J 4 bases, with 8 bases left between them. CDR1 and CDR2 (germline): SEHNR, FQNEAQ (reference sequence). In DNA form, the CDR3 reads TGTGCCAGCAGCTTAAATACAGCCTATGGCTACACCTTC. It is translated as CASSLNTAYGYTF.

There are a few counts of this clone. V usage is TRBV5-1 and J usage is TRBJ1-6, with TRBD1 as a possible D gene (6 bases). Germline lookup yields CDR1 SGHRS and CDR2 YFSETQ. V was pared by 4 bases and J by 9 bases, with 11 bases between. There are 13 residues in the CDR3. The CDR3 sequence: CASSVGGGSPLHF. CDR3 nucleotide sequence: TGCGCCAGCAGCGTGGGGGGCGGTTCACCCCTCCACTTT.

CDR3 nucleotides: TGCAGCGTCGGGACAGGGATCGGGGAGCTGTTTTTT. Its translation: CSVGTGIGELFF. The V call is TRBV29-1, the J call TRBJ2-2, with 9 bases lining up with TRBD1. The length of the CDR3 is 12 residues. CDR1 and CDR2 from the germline V gene are SQVTM and ANQGSEA. Trimming removed 6 bases from V and 7 bases from J; junction bases left unmatched: 3.

The chain employs TRBV9 and TRBJ2-5; D is unresolved. V gave up 0 bases and J gave up 2 bases, with 8 bases separating them. This CDR3 is 14 amino acids long. The germline gives CDR1 SGDLS, CDR2 YYNGEE. CDR3 sequence (DNA): TGTGCCAGCAGCGTAGGCCCAGAACAAGAGACCCAGTACTTC. This gives the protein CASSVGPEQETQYF.

The chain combines TRBV29-1 with TRBJ1-1; a possible D gene is TRBD1 (5 bases). Germline CDR1 reads SQVTM; CDR2 reads ANQGSEA. The CDR3 has 13 amino acids. Trimming removed 5 bases from V and 0 bases from J, with 10 bases in between. The CDR3 DNA reads TGCAGCGTTCGGGGGTTCATGAACACTGAAGCTTTCTTT. Residues: CSVRGFMNTEAFF.

V and J are TRBV6-6 and TRBJ2-7, with 7 bases lining up with TRBD1. Germline assignment: CDR1 MNHNY and CDR2 SVGAGI (reference sequence). J gave up 7 bases and V 11 bases, and 14 bases lay outside the gene matches. The length of the CDR3 is 13 residues. The CDR3 DNA sequence: TGTGCCTCCAACCGGGACAGCGTGAGGGAGCAGTACTTC. This gives the protein CASNRDSVREQYF.

This sequence joins TRBV2 and TRBJ1-5; TRBD1 matches at 10 bases. This CDR3 has 14 residues. Unmatched junction bases numbered 5, after V lost 5 bases and J lost 7 bases. The germline V gene encodes CDR1 SNHLY and CDR2 FYNNEI. The CDR3 DNA reads TGTGCCAGCAGTTCGGGACAGGGGAACCAGCCCCAGCATTTT. Protein sequence: CASSSGQGNQPQHF.

The chain has TRBV5-6 and TRBJ1-2; no clear D. With 4 bases removed from V and 6 bases from J, the gap between germline ends came to 13 bases. This CDR3 contains 13 residues. Germline CDR1 and CDR2: SGHDT and YYEEEE. The CDR3 nucleotides read TGTGCCAGCAGCCCCCGTCCCAACAATGGCTACACCTTC. This translates into CASSPRPNNGYTF.